These 31 T cell receptor beta chains were all obtained from the same sample, sequenced in a study of blood T cell repertoires in COVID-19. TCRdb's table, derived via immunoSEQ multiplex PCR, lists solely in-frame clones and lacks some. The sample consists of some 140,000 clones, over 75% of them appearing once. Sequences were obtained from peripheral blood. The receptors were gathered from a man in his fifties or sixties with COVID-19, enrolled during active disease.

The V call is TRBV29-1, the J call TRBJ1-1; D perhaps matches TRBD1 (6 bases). The ends were cut back, 0 bases at V and 4 bases at J, with 15 bases in the middle. Germline CDR1 is SQVTM and CDR2 is ANQGSEA. The length of the CDR3 is 15 residues. CDR3 DNA: TGCAGCGTTGAAGATTACAGGGTAGAGGTCACTGAAGCTTTCTTT. Translated, it gives CSVEDYRVEVTEAFF.

This chain uses TRBV9 with TRBJ1-1; D possibly corresponds to TRBD1 (6 bases). Trimming removed 4 bases from V and 6 bases from J, with 16 bases in between. Germline CDR1 SGDLS, CDR2 YYNGEE. The length of the CDR3 is 14 residues. CDR3 amino acids: CASSPLDRVSEAFF. DNA for the CDR3: TGTGCCAGCAGCCCTCTGGACAGAGTCTCTGAAGCTTTCTTT. The complete variable domain, with remaining parts taken from reference TRBV9 and TRBJ1-1, reads DSGVTQTPKHLITATGQRVTLRCSPRSGDLSVYWYQQSLDQGLQFLIQYYNGEERAKGNILERFSAQQFPDLHSELNLSSLELGDSALYFCASSPLDRVSEAFFGQGTRLTVV.

The chain carries TRBV5-4 and TRBJ1-4; 10 bases line up with TRBD1. This CDR3 region has 15 residues. J was trimmed by 7 bases and V by 2 bases; bases with no gene match: 5. Germline lookup yields CDR1 SGHNT and CDR2 YYREEE (reference sequence). The CDR3 here is CASSLGRQGAEKLFF. The CDR3 region has the DNA TGTGCCAGCAGCTTAGGGCGACAGGGGGCTGAAAAACTGTTTTTT.

This clone was detected only once. The chain uses TRBV19 and TRBJ2-1; TRBD2 aligns across 11 bases. Germline CDR1 and CDR2: LNHDA and SQIVND (reference sequence). After removal of 7 bases from V and 5 bases from J, the junction contained 4 bases not matched to a gene. The CDR3 is 14 residues long. The CDR3 spells CASTLAGGHNEQFF. CDR3 DNA sequence: TGTGCCAGTACCCTAGCGGGAGGACACAATGAGCAGTTCTTC. Looking up the rest from reference TRBV19 and TRBJ2-1 gives the full variable domain: DGGITQSPKYLFRKEGQNVTLSCEQNLNHDAMYWYRQDPGQGLRLIYYSQIVNDFQKGDIAEGYSVSREKKESFPLTVTSAQKNPTAFYLCASTLAGGHNEQFFGPGTRLTVL.

The chain recombines TRBV28 with TRBJ2-1; 7 bases match TRBD2. CDR1 and CDR2 (germline): MDHEN, SYDVKM. The CDR3 length is 15 residues. The V gene end was trimmed by 2 bases and the J gene end by 9 bases; junction bases not matched to a gene: 10. The CDR3 DNA reads as TGTGCCAGCAGTTTAGGGCTAGCGGATAAGGTTGAGCAGTTCTTC. It codes for CASSLGLADKVEQFF. Looking up the rest from reference TRBV28 and TRBJ2-1 gives the full variable domain: DVKVTQSSRYLVKRTGEKVFLECVQDMDHENMFWYRQDPGLGLRLIYFSYDVKMKEKGDIPEGYSVSREKKERFSLILESASTNQTSMYLCASSLGLADKVEQFFGPGTRLTVL.

This sequence joins TRBV10-3 and TRBJ1-2; TRBD1 might be the D (6 bases). Deletions cut 3 bases from V and 4 bases from J, with 9 bases between. The CDR3 consists of 13 residues. CDR1 and CDR2 from the germline V gene are ENHRY and SYGVKD. CDR3 sequence: CAISDADSYGYTF. The DNA for the CDR3 is TGTGCCATCAGTGATGCGGACAGCTATGGCTACACCTTC.

In DNA form, the CDR3 reads TGTGCCAGCAGCTTAGACTCTTTTTCACCCCTCCACTTT. Its translation is CASSLDSFSPLHF. The J gene is TRBJ1-6, the V gene TRBV7-2; no clear D. The length of the CDR3 is 13 residues. Germline lookup yields CDR1 SGHTA and CDR2 FQGNSA. Trimming shortened V by 1 base and J by 9 bases, and 7 bases separated the two germline ends.

The chain combines TRBV3-1 (or the pseudogene TRBV3-2) with TRBJ2-7; 9 bases are shared with TRBD2. With 1 base clipped from V and 6 bases from J, the junction kept 1 base outside the gene matches. Germline-derived CDR1 and CDR2 are LGHDT and YNNKEL (reference sequence). This CDR3 spans 13 amino acids. CDR3 loop: CASSQVAGAEQYF. CDR3 DNA: TGTGCCAGCAGCCAAGTAGCGGGGGCCGAGCAGTACTTC.

The rearrangement links TRBV19 to TRBJ1-2, with 12 bases aligning to TRBD1. Germline loops: CDR1 LNHDA, CDR2 SQIVND (reference sequence). Unmatched junction bases numbered 6, after V lost 2 bases and J lost 2 bases. CDR3 length: 17 amino acids. CDR3 in DNA: TGTGCCAGTAGTATAATCGGGACAGGGGGCTTAAACTATGGCTACACCTTC. It specifies CASSIIGTGGLNYGYTF. Together with reference TRBV19 and TRBJ1-2, the CDR3 gives the full variable domain: DGGITQSPKYLFRKEGQNVTLSCEQNLNHDAMYWYRQDPGQGLRLIYYSQIVNDFQKGDIAEGYSVSREKKESFPLTVTSAQKNPTAFYLCASSIIGTGGLNYGYTFGSGTRLTVV.

The chain couples TRBV24-1 to TRBJ2-1, with 9 bases that match TRBD1. J gave up 1 base and V 5 bases, and 5 bases lay outside the gene matches. The CDR3 covers 16 residues. Per germline, CDR1 KGHDR and CDR2 SFDVKD. This CDR3 is CATSASGTGSYNEQFF. CDR3 coding DNA: TGTGCCACCAGTGCTTCCGGGACAGGGTCCTACAATGAGCAGTTCTTC.

The rearrangement joins TRBV21-1 to TRBJ1-3; the listed D gene, TRBD1, was not tested against the DNA. TRBV21-1 corresponds to a pseudogene. The CDR3 has 15 amino acids. CDR3 DNA: TGTGCCAGCAGCACGACAGGGGGCTCTGGAAACACCATATATTTT. It encodes CASSTTGGSGNTIYF.

The rearrangement joins TRBV6-2 or TRBV6-3 to TRBJ2-7; TRBD2 might be the D (6 bases). Germline V lookup: CDR1 MNHEY, CDR2 SVGEGT. The CDR3 spans 13 residues. Between the trimmed V and J ends, which lost 5 bases and 1 base, there was a span of 9 bases. The CDR3 loop reads CASSRSGSYEQYF. CDR3 bases: TGTGCCAGCAGTCGTAGCGGTTCCTACGAGCAGTACTTC.

The J gene is TRBJ1-6, the V gene TRBV18; TRBD1 matches at 8 bases. The V and J ends lost 5 bases and 1 base, in that order; junction bases with no gene match: 10. The CDR3 has 18 residues. Germline CDR1 and CDR2: KGHSH and LQKENI. The CDR3 coding sequence is TGTGCCAGCTCAGCGGAAAGGACAGGGAGATCCTATAATTCACCCCTCCACTTT. It specifies CASSAERTGRSYNSPLHF.

CDR3 region: CASSWGRNEQFF. As DNA, the CDR3 is TGTGCCAGCAGCTGGGGGCGGAATGAGCAGTTCTTC. V usage is TRBV7-9 and J usage is TRBJ2-1; TRBD1 might be the D (6 bases). Germline CDR1 reads SEHNR; CDR2 reads FQNEAQ (reference sequence). The CDR3 extends over 12 amino acids. The ends were cut back, 4 bases at V and 7 bases at J, with 8 bases in the middle.

The rearrangement links TRBV6-5 to TRBJ1-1; D uncertain. Trimming left V 6 bases short and J 10 bases short, with 18 bases between. CDR3 size: 13 residues. The germline CDR1 and CDR2 sequences are MNHEY and SVGAGI. In nucleotides, the CDR3 is TGTGCCAGCAGCCTGACCAACGGGTTTGGAGCTTTCTTT. Its translation is CASSLTNGFGAFF.

This clone showed up just a few times. J is TRBJ2-1 and V is TRBV5-6; possibly TRBD2 for D (5 bases). V gave up 1 base and J gave up 6 bases, with 17 bases separating them. In germline, CDR1 is SGHDT, CDR2 YYEEEE. The CDR3 runs 16 residues. As DNA, the CDR3 is TGTGCCAGCAGCTTGTTTATGGAGAGCGGACGCAATGAGCAGTTCTTC. Its translation is CASSLFMESGRNEQFF.

The chain recombines TRBV12-3 or TRBV12-4 with TRBJ1-1; D remains unclear. Trimming removed 10 bases from V and 1 base from J, with 7 bases in between. CDR3 length: 11 residues. CDR3 in DNA: TGTGCCACTACCTCGAACACTGAAGCTTTCTTT. Translating it yields CATTSNTEAFF.

The chain couples TRBV5-6 to TRBJ2-3, with a weak D call TRBD1 (6 bases). Trimming left V 4 bases short and J 1 base short, with 16 bases between. Germline CDR1 reads SGHDT; CDR2 reads YYEEEE. The CDR3 is made up of 16 amino acids. CDR3 sequence (DNA): TGTGCCAGCAGCCCCGGACAGTTTAGGGGCACAGATACGCAGTATTTT. The encoded protein is CASSPGQFRGTDTQYF.

This clone has more than one count but fewer than ten. The chain joins TRBV13 to TRBJ1-1; a possible D gene is TRBD1 (6 bases). The V end lost 5 bases, the J end lost 1 base, and 17 bases lay between the germline ends. The germline CDR1 and CDR2 sequences are PRHDT and FYEKMQ (reference sequence). This CDR3 has 16 amino acids. The CDR3 sequence is CASSLFLDRWNTEAFF. The CDR3 bases are TGTGCCAGCAGCCTGTTTTTAGACAGGTGGAACACTGAAGCTTTCTTT.

This rearrangement joins TRBV29-1 to TRBJ1-1; D might be TRBD1 (6 bases). Per germline, CDR1 SQVTM and CDR2 ANQGSEA. V dropped 5 bases and J dropped 8 bases, with 15 bases sitting between them. This CDR3 has 12 amino acids. The CDR3 nucleotides read TGCAGCGTTCCCAGGGGATATTCCGAAGCTTTCTTT. It translates to CSVPRGYSEAFF.

The chain uses TRBV5-1 and TRBJ1-3, with D tentatively TRBD1 (5 bases). CDR3 size: 15 residues. V gave up 2 bases and J gave up 4 bases, with 13 bases separating them. CDR1 and CDR2 from the germline V gene are SGHRS and YFSETQ. The CDR3 is CASSLSGTVGNTIYF. CDR3 sequence (DNA): TGCGCCAGCAGCTTATCTGGGACTGTCGGAAACACCATATATTTT.

The V and J genes are TRBV6-5 and TRBJ1-2; TRBD1 might be the D (6 bases). Germline V CDR1 and CDR2: MNHEY, SVGAGI. CDR3 length: 13 residues. With 4 bases removed from V and 5 bases from J, the gap between germline ends came to 11 bases. CDR3 nucleotides: TGTGCCAGCAGTTCTACCGGGACATATGGCTACACCTTC. This codes for CASSSTGTYGYTF.

The chain employs TRBV28 and TRBJ1-3; TRBD1 is a possible D gene (6 bases). The V gene's germline CDR1 is MDHEN and CDR2 SYDVKM. The CDR3 runs to 14 residues. V was pared by 6 bases and J by 2 bases, with 11 bases between. The CDR3 bases are TGTGCCAGCAGCCAGGGGACGGCTGGAAACACCATATATTTT. Residues: CASSQGTAGNTIYF.

The chain recombines TRBV12-5 with TRBJ1-3, with 7 bases aligning to TRBD1. From germline, CDR1 is LGHNT and CDR2 FRNRAP. V was clipped by 2 bases and J by 8 bases; unmatched bases: 9. The CDR3 loop spans 15 amino acids. The DNA for the CDR3 is TGTGCTAGTGGTTTGCCCAGACAGGGTCGGGACACCATATATTTT. This sequence encodes CASGLPRQGRDTIYF.

The gene calls are TRBV19 and TRBJ1-4, with 7 bases matching TRBD1. The CDR3 totals 16 residues. Germline trimming cut 3 bases from V and 13 bases from J; bases unmatched to any gene: 17. Germline CDR1 and CDR2: LNHDA and SQIVND (reference sequence). CDR3: CASSIGAGGPSKGLFF. The DNA for the CDR3 is TGTGCCAGTAGTATCGGGGCAGGGGGACCCAGTAAGGGACTGTTTTTT.

This clone was counted once. Distinct nucleotide sequences in the sample also encode this CDR3. The V call is TRBV7-9, the J call TRBJ2-7; the D is unclear. The V gene lost 0 bases and the J gene lost 3 bases, with 9 bases spanning the gap. The CDR3 has 14 residues. CDR1 SEHNR and CDR2 FQNEAQ come from the germline V gene (reference sequence). The CDR3 DNA follows: TGTGCCAGCAGCTTAGCGGTTGCCAGCTACGAGCAGTACTTC. Protein: CASSLAVASYEQYF.

The J gene is TRBJ1-1, the V gene TRBV4-3; 7 bases match TRBD1. This CDR3 comprises 17 residues. V dropped 2 bases and J dropped 0; count of bases not matched to a gene: 9. CDR1 LGHNA and CDR2 YSLEER come from the germline V gene. The CDR3 nucleotides read TGCGCCAGCAGCCAACTCGCTCAGGGGGTGGTGAACACTGAAGCTTTCTTT. Translating gives CASSQLAQGVVNTEAFF.

This clone was counted only a few times. The chain is built from TRBV29-1 and TRBJ1-4, with TRBD1 matching over 8 bases. CDR1 and CDR2 from the germline V gene are SQVTM and ANQGSEA. The CDR3 is 14 amino acids. Losses at the gene ends were 7 bases for V and 8 bases for J; bases not matched to a gene: 12. The CDR3 bases are TGCAGCGCGGAATCCGACAGGGGAAGAGAAAAACTGTTTTTT. Its translation is CSAESDRGREKLFF.

V usage is TRBV6-2 or TRBV6-3 and J usage is TRBJ1-5, with TRBD1 as a possible D gene (6 bases). V was pared by 4 bases and J by 5 bases, with 12 bases between. Germline CDR1 reads MNHEY; CDR2 reads SVGEGT. CDR3 length: 14 amino acids. CDR3 bases: TGTGCCAGCAGTTGGGGGGAGGGGGATCAGCCCCAGCATTTT. Translated: CASSWGEGDQPQHF.

CDR3 nucleotide sequence: TGTGCCAGTCAGGACACTACCTACGAGCAGTACTTC. Its translation is CASQDTTYEQYF. This sequence joins TRBV19 and TRBJ2-7, with a weak D call TRBD1 (5 bases). Germline V gene data show CDR1 as LNHDA and CDR2 as SQIVND (reference sequence). The germline V and J ends were trimmed by 8 bases and 2 bases, with 10 bases remaining between them. The CDR3 is 12 residues long.

The sample holds one count of this clone. The chain employs TRBV18 and TRBJ1-5; tentative D call: TRBD1 (5 bases). This CDR3 region has 13 residues. Germline CDR1 and CDR2: KGHSH and LQKENI. Trimming took 4 bases from V and 4 from J, leaving 8 bases between them. The CDR3 is CASSQGRNQPQHF. Written as DNA, the CDR3 is TGTGCCAGCTCACAGGGGAGGAATCAGCCCCAGCATTTT.